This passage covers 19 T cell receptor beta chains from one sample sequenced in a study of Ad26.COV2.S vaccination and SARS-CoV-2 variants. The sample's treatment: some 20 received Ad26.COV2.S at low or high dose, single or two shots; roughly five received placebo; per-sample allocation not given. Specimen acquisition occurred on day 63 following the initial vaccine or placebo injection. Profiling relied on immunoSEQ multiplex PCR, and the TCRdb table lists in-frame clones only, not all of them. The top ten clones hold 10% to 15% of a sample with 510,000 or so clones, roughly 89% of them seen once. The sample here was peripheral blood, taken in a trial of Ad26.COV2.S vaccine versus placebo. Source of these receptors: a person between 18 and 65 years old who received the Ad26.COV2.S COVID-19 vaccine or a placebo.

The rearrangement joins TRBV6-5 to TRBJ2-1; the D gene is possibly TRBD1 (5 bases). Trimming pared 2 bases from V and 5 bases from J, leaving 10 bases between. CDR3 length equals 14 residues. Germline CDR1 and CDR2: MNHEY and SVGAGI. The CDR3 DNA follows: TGTGCCAGCAGTTACGATCAGGGAAACAATGAGCAGTTCTTC. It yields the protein CASSYDQGNNEQFF.

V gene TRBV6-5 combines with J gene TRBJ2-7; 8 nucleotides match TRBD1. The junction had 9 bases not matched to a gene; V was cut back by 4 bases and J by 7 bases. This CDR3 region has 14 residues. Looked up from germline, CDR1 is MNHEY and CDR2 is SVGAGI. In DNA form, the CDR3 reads TGTGCCAGCAGTTGGGCAGGGGGCGCGGGGGAGCAGTACTTC. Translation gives CASSWAGGAGEQYF.

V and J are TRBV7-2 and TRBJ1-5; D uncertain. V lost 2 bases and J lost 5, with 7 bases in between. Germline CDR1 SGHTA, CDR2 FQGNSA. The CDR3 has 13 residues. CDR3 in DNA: TGTGCCAGCAGCTTATACGGATATCAGCCCCAGCATTTT. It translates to CASSLYGYQPQHF.

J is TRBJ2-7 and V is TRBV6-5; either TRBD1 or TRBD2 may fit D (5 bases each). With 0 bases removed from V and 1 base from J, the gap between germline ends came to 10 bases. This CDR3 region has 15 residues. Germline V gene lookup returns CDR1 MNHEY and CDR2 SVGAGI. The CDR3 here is CASSYSVGGSYEQYF. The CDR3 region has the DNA TGTGCCAGCAGTTACTCGGTTGGGGGTTCCTACGAGCAGTACTTC.

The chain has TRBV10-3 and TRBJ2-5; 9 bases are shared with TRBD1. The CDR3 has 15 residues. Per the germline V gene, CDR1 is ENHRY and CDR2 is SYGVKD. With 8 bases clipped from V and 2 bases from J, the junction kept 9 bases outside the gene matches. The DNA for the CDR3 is TGTGCCATCCAAGGGGGGGACAGGGCACAAGAGACCCAGTACTTC. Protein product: CAIQGGDRAQETQYF.

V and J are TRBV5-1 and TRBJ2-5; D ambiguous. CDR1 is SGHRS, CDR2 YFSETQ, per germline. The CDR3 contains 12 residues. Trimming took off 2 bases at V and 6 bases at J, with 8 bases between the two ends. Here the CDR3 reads CASSFDTQTQYF. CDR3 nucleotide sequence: TGCGCCAGCAGCTTCGACACCCAGACCCAGTACTTC. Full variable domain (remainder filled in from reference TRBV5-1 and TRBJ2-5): KAGVTQTPRYLIKTRGQQVTLSCSPISGHRSVSWYQQTPGQGLQFLFEYFSETQRNKGNFPGRFSGRQFSNSRSEMNVSTLELGDSALYLCASSFDTQTQYFGPGTRLLVL.

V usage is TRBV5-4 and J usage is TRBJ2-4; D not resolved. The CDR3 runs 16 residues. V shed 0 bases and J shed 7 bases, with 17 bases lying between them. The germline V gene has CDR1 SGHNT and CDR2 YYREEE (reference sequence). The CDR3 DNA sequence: TGTGCCAGCAGCTTGGGGGTTAGTGGCCCCAGGAACATTCAGTACTTC. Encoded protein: CASSLGVSGPRNIQYF.

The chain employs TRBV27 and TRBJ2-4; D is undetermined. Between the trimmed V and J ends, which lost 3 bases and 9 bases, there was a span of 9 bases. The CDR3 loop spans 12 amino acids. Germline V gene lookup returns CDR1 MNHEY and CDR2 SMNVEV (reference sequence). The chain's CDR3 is CASSFSSGIQYF. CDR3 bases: TGTGCCAGCAGTTTCTCGTCAGGCATTCAGTACTTC.

Written as DNA, the CDR3 is TGCAGCGGGACCATAGGGGGCAGGCGGGGATTGGGAAGCAATCAGCCCCAGCATTTT. It is translated as CSGTIGGRRGLGSNQPQHF. The V and J genes are TRBV29-1 and TRBJ1-5; TRBD1 aligns across 7 bases. The CDR3 sequence is 19 residues long. Losses at the gene ends were 7 bases for V and 1 base for J; bases not matched to a gene: 22. Per germline, CDR1 SQVTM and CDR2 ANQGSEA.

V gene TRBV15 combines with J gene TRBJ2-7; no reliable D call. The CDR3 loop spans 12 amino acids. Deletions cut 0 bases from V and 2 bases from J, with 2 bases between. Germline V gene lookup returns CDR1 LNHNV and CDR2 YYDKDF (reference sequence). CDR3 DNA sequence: TGTGCCACCAGCAGAGATGCCTACGAGCAGTACTTC. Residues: CATSRDAYEQYF.

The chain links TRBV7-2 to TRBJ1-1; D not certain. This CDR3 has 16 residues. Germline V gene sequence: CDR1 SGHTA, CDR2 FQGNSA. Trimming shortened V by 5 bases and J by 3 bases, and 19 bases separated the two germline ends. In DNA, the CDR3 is TGTGCCAGCAGCACCTACCCCACTGGTCGAGACACTGAAGCTTTCTTT. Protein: CASSTYPTGRDTEAFF.

The CDR3 protein is CASSPTGATEAFF. The DNA for the CDR3 is TGTGCCAGCAGCCCAACCGGGGCCACTGAAGCTTTCTTT. The gene calls are TRBV13 and TRBJ1-1, with D perhaps TRBD1 (5 bases). Germline V gene lookup returns CDR1 PRHDT and CDR2 FYEKMQ (reference sequence). The V gene lost 5 bases and the J gene lost 4 bases, with 11 bases spanning the gap. The CDR3 is made up of 13 amino acids.

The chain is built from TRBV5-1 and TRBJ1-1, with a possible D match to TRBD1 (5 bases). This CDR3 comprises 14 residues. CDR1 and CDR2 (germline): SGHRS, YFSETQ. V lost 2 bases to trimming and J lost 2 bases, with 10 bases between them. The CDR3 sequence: CASSFDRANTEAFF. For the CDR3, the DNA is TGCGCCAGCAGCTTCGACAGAGCAAACACTGAAGCTTTCTTT.

The CDR3 loop reads CASSPRTSGRVLLNEQFF. Here the CDR3 DNA reads TGTGCCAGCAGCCCACGGACTAGCGGGAGGGTCCTCCTCAATGAGCAGTTCTTC. This chain links TRBV9 with TRBJ2-1; 15 nucleotides agree with TRBD2. V lost 4 bases and J lost 6; bases outside the gene matches: 11. This CDR3 has 18 residues. The V gene's germline CDR1 is SGDLS and CDR2 YYNGEE.

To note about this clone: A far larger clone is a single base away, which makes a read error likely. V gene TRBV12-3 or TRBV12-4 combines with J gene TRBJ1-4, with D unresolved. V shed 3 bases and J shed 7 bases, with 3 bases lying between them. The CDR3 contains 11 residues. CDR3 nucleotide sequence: TGTGCCAGCAGTTTCCGTGAAAAACTGTTTTTT. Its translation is CASSFREKLFF.

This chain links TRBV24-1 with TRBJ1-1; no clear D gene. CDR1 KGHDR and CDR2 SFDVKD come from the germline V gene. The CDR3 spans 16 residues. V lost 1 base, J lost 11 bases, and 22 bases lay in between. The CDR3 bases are TGTGCCACCAGTGATTTCGCAGACCCGGCAGCGGTGGGTGCTTTCTTT. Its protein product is CATSDFADPAAVGAFF.

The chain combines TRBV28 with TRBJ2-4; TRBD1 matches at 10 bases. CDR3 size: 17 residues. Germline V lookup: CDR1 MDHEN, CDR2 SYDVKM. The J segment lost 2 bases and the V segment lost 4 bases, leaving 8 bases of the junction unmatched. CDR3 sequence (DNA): TGTGCCAGCAGTTCCCGGACAGGGGGGGTCTCCAAAAACATTCAGTACTTC. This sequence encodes CASSSRTGGVSKNIQYF.

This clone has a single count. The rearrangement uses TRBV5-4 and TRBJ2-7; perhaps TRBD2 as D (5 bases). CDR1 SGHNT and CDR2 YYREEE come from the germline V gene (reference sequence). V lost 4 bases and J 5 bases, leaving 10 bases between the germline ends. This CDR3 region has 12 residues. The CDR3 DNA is TGTGCCAGCAGCCTTATCGGGAACGAGCAGTACTTC. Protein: CASSLIGNEQYF.

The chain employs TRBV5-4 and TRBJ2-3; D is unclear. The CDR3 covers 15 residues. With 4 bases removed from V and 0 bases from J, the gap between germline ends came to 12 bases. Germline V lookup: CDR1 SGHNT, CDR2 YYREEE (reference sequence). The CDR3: CASSMDGASTDTQYF. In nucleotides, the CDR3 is TGTGCCAGCAGCATGGACGGAGCTAGCACAGATACGCAGTATTTT.